Listed below are T cell receptor beta chains from one sample, sequenced in a study of T cell changes during pregnancy in multiple sclerosis. Sequenced by immunoSEQ multiplex PCR; TCRdb stores in-frame clones only, minus some. The sample carries about 61,000 clones, 75% to 90% recorded once. The sequences come from peripheral blood, collected in the first trimester of pregnancy. These receptors were obtained from a female donor in good health, enrolled as a control in a pregnancy study. Both conserved end residues are part of each CDR3. A D gene is named only where the DNA matches it firmly. The listing skips clone size in some rows; elsewhere it reads once, few, many or a size class.

V	size	D	J	CDR3	DNA
TRBV14	NA	TRBD1	TRBJ2-7	CASSHETAGQGAGEQYF	TGTGCCAGCAGCCATGAAACGGCGGGGCAGGGGGCTGGTGAGCAGTACTTC
TRBV6-5	NA	TRBD1	TRBJ1-4	CASSYRGPGEKLFF	TGTGCCAGCAGTTACAGGGGGCCCGGTGAAAAACTGTTTTTT
TRBV15	NA	TRBD1	TRBJ1-2	CATSEQGVYYGYTF	TGTGCCACCAGCGAACAGGGGGTTTACTATGGCTACACCTTC
TRBV4-1	NA	NA	TRBJ1-1	CASSQAQLNTEAFF	TGCGCCAGCAGCCAAGCACAGCTGAACACTGAAGCTTTCTTT
TRBV2	NA	TRBD1	TRBJ1-2	CASSRSRQGPGYTF	TGTGCCAGCAGCCGAAGCCGACAGGGTCCTGGCTACACCTTC
TRBV4-2	NA	TRBD1	TRBJ1-2	CASSQETGYGYGYTF	TGTGCCAGCAGCCAAGAGACAGGGTACGGCTATGGCTACACCTTC
TRBV18	NA	TRBD1	TRBJ1-1	CASSPGGQGGTEAFF	TGTGCCAGCTCACCCGGAGGACAGGGCGGAACTGAAGCTTTCTTT
TRBV5-4	NA	NA	TRBJ1-1	CASTEFRNTEAFF	TGTGCCAGCACCGAATTTAGGAACACTGAAGCTTTCTTT
TRBV19	NA	NA	TRBJ1-2	CASSPGRTYGYTF	TGTGCCAGTAGTCCAGGGCGGACCTATGGCTACACCTTC
TRBV9	NA	NA	TRBJ2-7	CASSPGSYEQYF	TGTGCCAGCAGCCCCGGGTCCTACGAGCAGTACTTC
TRBV6-5	NA	NA	TRBJ1-5	CASRRGGREPQHF	TGTGCCAGCCGCAGGGGCGGGAGGGAGCCCCAGCATTTT
TRBV7-9	NA	TRBD1	TRBJ1-3	CASPGSGQISGNTIYF	TGTGCCAGCCCAGGCTCGGGACAGATCTCTGGAAACACCATATATTTT
TRBV7-6	NA	NA	TRBJ1-3	CASSLESNSGNTIYF	TGTGCCAGCAGCTTAGAATCAAACTCTGGAAACACCATATATTTT
TRBV2	NA	TRBD2	TRBJ2-1	CASRSSGGALLDEQFF	TGTGCCAGCAGGAGTAGCGGGGGGGCGTTACTGGATGAGCAGTTCTTC
TRBV11-1	NA	NA	TRBJ2-2	CASSPGGKVGTGELFF	TGTGCCAGCAGCCCCGGCGGTAAAGTGGGCACCGGGGAGCTGTTTTTT
TRBV10-2	NA	NA	TRBJ1-5	CASSVGRGYDQPQHF	TGCGCCAGCAGTGTCGGCCGCGGGTATGATCAGCCCCAGCATTTT
TRBV5-1	NA	NA	TRBJ1-1	CASSLSGPEAFF	TGCGCCAGCAGCTTGAGTGGGCCAGAAGCTTTCTTT
TRBV7-3	NA	NA	TRBJ2-2	CASSFRGDVAGELFF	TGTGCCAGCAGCTTCAGGGGGGACGTCGCCGGGGAGCTGTTTTTT
TRBV6-4	once	NA	TRBJ1-6	CASSRGWAYWGSPLHF	TGTGCCAGCAGTAGGGGGTGGGCTTACTGGGGTTCACCCCTCCACTTT
TRBV27	once	NA	TRBJ2-3	CASSLMGSSTDTQYF	TGTGCCAGCAGTTTAATGGGCAGTAGCACAGATACGCAGTATTTT
TRBV11-3	NA	NA	TRBJ2-7	CASSLVDEQYF	TGTGCCAGCAGCTTAGTAGACGAGCAGTACTTC
TRBV27	NA	TRBD1	TRBJ1-5	CASSANRDRDQPQHF	TGTGCCAGCAGCGCTAACCGGGACAGGGATCAGCCCCAGCATTTT
TRBV7-2	NA	TRBD1	TRBJ1-2	CASSLATGASGYTF	TGTGCCAGCAGCTTAGCGACAGGGGCAAGTGGCTACACCTTC
TRBV7-7	NA	TRBD1	TRBJ2-1	CASSPGTAYNEQFF	TGTGCCAGCAGTCCCGGGACAGCCTACAATGAGCAGTTCTTC
TRBV9	NA	NA	TRBJ2-5	CASSVEGGQETQYF	TGTGCCAGCAGCGTAGAAGGGGGCCAAGAGACCCAGTACTTC
TRBV7-9	once	NA	TRBJ1-3	CASSLAQYSGNTIYF	TGTGCCAGCAGCTTAGCACAGTACTCTGGAAACACCATATATTTT
TRBV6-1	NA	TRBD1	TRBJ1-5	CAGGQGPQPQHF	TGTGCCGGGGGACAGGGGCCTCAGCCCCAGCATTTT
TRBV13	NA	TRBD1	TRBJ2-7	CASSSNRGERFYEQYF	TGTGCCAGCAGCTCAAACAGGGGCGAGCGTTTTTACGAGCAGTACTTC
TRBV14	NA	NA	TRBJ2-3	CASRRGGGTDTQYF	TGTGCCAGCCGGCGGGGCGGGGGCACAGATACGCAGTATTTT
TRBV4-1	NA	NA	TRBJ1-5	CASSQEITGTPQHF	TGCGCCAGCAGCCAAGAAATCACAGGGACACCCCAGCATTTT
TRBV7-6	NA	TRBD2	TRBJ2-1	CASSLASGGEAYNEQFF	TGTGCCAGCAGCTTAGCAAGCGGGGGGGAGGCCTACAATGAGCAGTTCTTC